This T cell receptor beta chain was observed in a study of low-dose radiotherapy and immunotherapy resistance in tumors. Study overall: Cohort 1 was given 0.5 Gy fractions every 2 weeks, 6.5 Gy in total.

TRAV- and TRBV-specific primers primed first-strand cDNA, covering alpha and beta chains. A 20-cycle PCR with a constant-region primer and V-primer adapter amplified TCRs. TCRdb fed the reads into MiXCR, producing one record per CDR3 protein. Seen here are tens of thousands of distinct CDR3 sequences, about 25% observed once, and the top ten hold approximately 5.3%. The length of the CDR3 is 14 residues. Germline CDR1 reads SGHAT; CDR2 reads FQNNGV. V was clipped by 2 bases and J by 10 bases, with 15 bases between them. Time point here: before trial treatment. Eligibility required advanced solid tumors lacking tumor-infiltrating lymphocytes. A single count supports this clonotype. This likely stems from a read error, as it lies one base from a far larger clone.

This chain joins TRBV11-2 and TRBJ2-1; D may be TRBD1 or TRBD2 (5 bases each). Here the sequenced sample was PBMCs, taken before treatment. This sequence was found in a male donor with prostate cancer. As DNA, the CDR3 is TGTGCCAGCAGCTTACGGGGCAGGGAGTTCGAGCAGTTCTTC. This gives the protein CASSLRGREFEQFF. Combining the CDR3 with reference TRBV11-2 and TRBJ2-1 gives the whole variable domain EAGVAQSPRYKIIEKRQSVAFWCNPISGHATLYWYQQILGQGPKLLIQFQNNGVVDDSQLPKDRFSAERLKGVDSTLKIQPAKLEDSAVYLCASSLRGREFEQFFGPGTRLTVL.